Each of the 14 T cell receptor beta chains below was sequenced from the same sample in a study of cytomegalovirus exposure and HLA in healthy donors (dated by TCRdb to the late 2010s). Libraries were built with the immunoSEQ multiplex PCR assay. For the multiplex PCR, a mixture combining 60 forward primers for TCR Vbeta segments and 13 reverse primers for TCR Jbeta segments was used. TCRdb holds this immuneACCESS table with in-frame rearrangements only. Some clones are missing; in checked studies, unresolved V genes explain under half, and the rest has no known cause. This sample comprises 80,000 to 130,000 clones, approximately 73% of them detected only once. The ten largest clones add up to 4% of the sample. Sequenced material: PBMCs. Receptors originate from a woman aged 50 to 60 in good health and CMV-seropositive.

The chain couples TRBV18 to TRBJ2-7, with 7 bases fitting TRBD2. The CDR3 is made up of 14 amino acids. The junction had 3 bases not matched to a gene; V was cut back by 4 bases and J by 0 bases. Germline CDR1 KGHSH, CDR2 LQKENI. Written as DNA, the CDR3 is TGTGCCAGCTCACAATCTAGCGGCTCCTACGAGCAGTACTTC. This translates into CASSQSSGSYEQYF.

The chain employs TRBV11-2 and TRBJ1-2; 8 nucleotides align to TRBD1. V gave up 1 base and J gave up 8 bases; unmatched junction bases: 6. This CDR3 comprises 14 residues. CDR1 is SGHAT, CDR2 FQNNGV, per germline. CDR3 residues: CASSLGTGPGGYTF. The CDR3 DNA reads as TGTGCCAGCAGCTTAGGGACAGGGCCAGGGGGCTACACCTTC.

The chain has TRBV5-1 and TRBJ2-5; TRBD2 matches at 10 bases. The DNA end is more similar to TRBJ2-7, so the J call may be wrong. CDR1 is SGHRS and CDR2 is YFSETQ in the germline V gene. The CDR3 is made up of 17 amino acids. CDR3 sequence (DNA): TGCGCCAGCAGCATGTTAGCGGGAGGATCCTCCTCCTACGAGCAGTACTTC. Protein sequence: CASSMLAGGSSSYEQYF.

The V and J genes are TRBV29-1 and TRBJ2-2, with D perhaps TRBD2 (7 bases). Between the trimmed V and J ends, which lost 7 bases and 7 bases, there was a span of 16 bases. The length of the CDR3 is 13 residues. Germline CDR1 reads SQVTM; CDR2 reads ANQGSEA. The CDR3 coding sequence is TGCAGCGGGGAGGGGGGGCCTGGCGGGGAGCTGTTTTTT. Translating it yields CSGEGGPGGELFF.

This clone appeared a few times. The chain has TRBV10-3 and TRBJ1-2; 8 bases agree with TRBD1. The trim removed 1 base at V and 5 bases at J, leaving 3 bases unmatched. Germline V gives CDR1 ENHRY, CDR2 SYGVKD. The CDR3 has 14 residues. CDR3 sequence: CAISEWGQEYGYTF. The DNA for the CDR3 is TGTGCCATCAGTGAGTGGGGACAGGAATATGGCTACACCTTC.

This chain joins TRBV2 and TRBJ2-7; TRBD1 aligns across 9 bases. After removal of 6 bases from V and 0 bases from J, the junction contained 12 bases not matched to a gene. Germline-derived CDR1 and CDR2 are SNHLY and FYNNEI. CDR3 size: 17 residues. In nucleotides, the CDR3 is TGTGCCAGCAGCCAAGATGGGGGACAGGGATTCTCCTACGAGCAGTACTTC. Translating it yields CASSQDGGQGFSYEQYF.

This clone was counted a single time. The chain carries TRBV5-6 and TRBJ2-3, with 7 bases that match TRBD2. CDR1 and CDR2 from the germline V gene are SGHDT and YYEEEE. Trimming at V came to 2 bases and at J to 1 base, leaving 1 base not matched to a gene. The CDR3 has 14 residues. CDR3 protein: CASSFGGGTDTQYF. The CDR3, as DNA: TGTGCCAGCAGCTTTGGGGGGGGCACAGATACGCAGTATTTT.

V usage is TRBV2 and J usage is TRBJ1-2; 7 nucleotides match TRBD1. The germline gives CDR1 SNHLY, CDR2 FYNNEI. This CDR3 comprises 16 residues. Unmatched junction bases numbered 13, after V lost 8 bases and J lost 1 base. DNA of the CDR3: TGTGCCAGCGTGGGACCGACAGGGCAAGTTAACTATGGCTACACCTTC. This sequence encodes CASVGPTGQVNYGYTF.

V and J are TRBV6-5 and TRBJ2-4; D possibly corresponds to TRBD1 (5 bases). The germline V gene encodes CDR1 MNHEY and CDR2 SVGAGI. The CDR3 contains 14 residues. With 5 bases removed from V and 11 bases from J, the gap between germline ends came to 19 bases. The CDR3 nucleotides read TGTGCCAGCAGTGAGGCCAGGAAAGGGGATCTTCAGTACTTC. Protein product: CASSEARKGDLQYF.

This chain uses TRBV13 with TRBJ2-1, with 8 bases aligning to TRBD2. J lost 3 bases, V lost 5 bases, and 6 bases had no gene match. The CDR3 loop spans 15 amino acids. Germline V gene lookup returns CDR1 PRHDT and CDR2 FYEKMQ (reference sequence). The CDR3 DNA reads TGTGCCAGCAGCGGTCGGGGGGGACGCTACAATGAGCAGTTCTTC. Translated, it gives CASSGRGGRYNEQFF.

The CDR3 nucleotides read TGTGCCAGCAGCGCGGACAGGGGGTTGGCCTATGGCTACACCTTC. Translation: CASSADRGLAYGYTF. The chain carries TRBV5-6 and TRBJ1-2; 10 bases fit TRBD1. Looked up from germline, CDR1 is SGHDT and CDR2 is YYEEEE. With 4 bases clipped from V and 4 bases from J, the junction kept 7 bases outside the gene matches. CDR3 size: 15 residues.

This chain connects TRBV11-2 to TRBJ2-7, with D maybe TRBD2 (5 bases). Trimming stripped 5 bases from V and 5 bases from J, with 13 bases between. The germline V gene has CDR1 SGHAT and CDR2 FQNNGV. CDR3 length: 13 residues. CDR3 bases: TGTGCCAGCAGCACTAACGGGGAAGACGAGCAGTACTTC. Encoded protein: CASSTNGEDEQYF.

The gene calls are TRBV5-8 and TRBJ1-1; no reliable D call. CDR1 is SGHTS, CDR2 YDEGEE, per germline. Trimming took off 5 bases at V and 1 base at J, with 12 bases between the two ends. This CDR3 region has 14 residues. The CDR3 coding sequence is TGTGCCAGCAGGGGCGAGGGAAGGAACACTGAAGCTTTCTTT. Encoded protein: CASRGEGRNTEAFF.

CDR3 in DNA: TGCAGCGTTGAGGGGCCTGGGGGCAGGACCTACGAGCAGTACTTC. As protein: CSVEGPGGRTYEQYF. The J gene is TRBJ2-7, the V gene TRBV29-1, with D tentatively TRBD1 (6 bases). V dropped 3 bases and J dropped 2 bases, with 17 bases sitting between them. Germline assignment: CDR1 SQVTM and CDR2 ANQGSEA. The CDR3 contains 15 residues.